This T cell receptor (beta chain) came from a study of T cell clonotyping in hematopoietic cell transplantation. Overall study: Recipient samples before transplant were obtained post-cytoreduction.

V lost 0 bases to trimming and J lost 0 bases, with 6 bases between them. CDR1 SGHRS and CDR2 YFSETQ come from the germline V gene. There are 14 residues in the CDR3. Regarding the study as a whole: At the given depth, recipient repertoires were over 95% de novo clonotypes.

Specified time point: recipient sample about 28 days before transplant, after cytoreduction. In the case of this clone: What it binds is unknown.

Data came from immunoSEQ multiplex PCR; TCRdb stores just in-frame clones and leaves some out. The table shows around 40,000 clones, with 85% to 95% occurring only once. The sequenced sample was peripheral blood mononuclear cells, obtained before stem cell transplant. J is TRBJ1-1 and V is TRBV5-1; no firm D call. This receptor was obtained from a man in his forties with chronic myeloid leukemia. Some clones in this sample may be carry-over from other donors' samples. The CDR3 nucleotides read TGCGCCAGCAGCTTGGTGACGCTGAACACTGAAGCTTTCTTT. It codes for CASSLVTLNTEAFF.